This is a list of T cell receptor beta chains from one sample in a study of T cell changes during pregnancy in multiple sclerosis. Assay used: immunoSEQ multiplex PCR; TCRdb lists only in-frame clones, some missing. The repertoire holds about 70,000 clones, with 85% to 95% as singletons. The specimen was peripheral blood, collected in the second trimester of pregnancy. Every receptor here comes from a female donor in good health, enrolled as a control in a pregnancy study. The CDR3 runs from the conserved cysteine through the conserved F or W. A D gene is named only where the DNA matches it firmly. Only some rows state a clone size, as once, few, many or a class for expanded clones.

>TRBJ2-5|once|TRBV30|-
TGTGCCTGGAGTGTGGACAGATCGCGGGAGACCCAGTACTTC
CAWSVDRSRETQYF
>TRBJ2-2|-|TRBV4-2|TRBD2
TGTGCCAGCAGCCAAGAAGGTGGGCTAGCGGGGAGGGGTACCGGGGAGCTGTTTTTT
CASSQEGGLAGRGTGELFF
>TRBJ1-1|-|TRBV4-2|TRBD1
TGTGCCAGCAGCCAAGGGCCCTGGGACAGGGGGAACACTGAAGCTTTCTTT
CASSQGPWDRGNTEAFF
>TRBJ1-2|-|TRBV7-2|-
TGTGCCAGCAGCCCGATGACAGAATACTATGGCTACACCTTC
CASSPMTEYYGYTF
>TRBJ2-5|-|TRBV18|-
TGTGCCAGCTCACCCCAGGAGACCCAGTACTTC
CASSPQETQYF
>TRBJ2-5|-|TRBV7-6|TRBD1
TGTGCCAGCAGCCGGACAGGGCCAGAGACCCAGTACTTC
CASSRTGPETQYF
>TRBJ2-5|-|TRBV19|TRBD1
TGTGCCAGTAGTCCCGACAGGGTGGAGGTGGAGACCCAGTACTTC
CASSPDRVEVETQYF
>TRBJ1-3|-|TRBV6-5|-
TGTGCCAGCACTAGTTCCGGCTCGGGAAACACCATATATTTT
CASTSSGSGNTIYF
>TRBJ2-1|-|TRBV11-2|TRBD2
TGTGCCAGCAGCTTAGCCACCGCCGGGGGGGAGCAGTTCTTC
CASSLATAGGEQFF
>TRBJ2-3|-|TRBV5-6|-
TGTGCCAGCAGCTTGGGGGCCACAGATACGCAGTATTTT
CASSLGATDTQYF
>TRBJ1-2|-|TRBV21-1|-
TGTGCCAGCAGCAAAGGGGACAGAGAGGGCTACACCTTC
CASSKGDREGYTF
>TRBJ1-4|once|TRBV5-8|-
TGTGCCAGCAGCCGCCCGAGCGCAACTAATGAAAAACTGTTTTTT
CASSRPSATNEKLFF
>TRBJ1-5|-|TRBV28|-
TGTGCCAGCAGTTTGGGGGGTATCAATCAGCCCCAGCATTTT
CASSLGGINQPQHF
>TRBJ1-1|once|TRBV27|-
TGTGCCAGCAGTTCCGACAGGATTTTACCAGCTTTCTTT
CASSSDRILPAFF
>TRBJ1-2|-|TRBV28|TRBD1
TGTGCCGGCACAGGGGGCGCGGGCTATGGCTACACCTTC
CAGTGGAGYGYTF
>TRBJ1-5|-|TRBV15|-
TGTGCCACCAGCAGAGATCGAGGAAATCAGCCCCAGCATTTT
CATSRDRGNQPQHF